The source of this TCR beta chain is a study of shared clonotypes between healthy human individuals. Findings of the study overall: The diversity represented, both genetic and in exposure history, was limited by few donors.

Only in-frame clones appear in the TCRdb table, and some are missing; sequencing was by immunoSEQ multiplex PCR. Here the sample spans about 990,000 clones, about four fifths being singletons. Comments on this clone: Its target is unknown.

Germline values: CDR1 MDHEN, CDR2 SYDVKM. The CDR3 totals 15 residues. V shed 1 base and J shed 9 bases, with 15 bases lying between them. Specimen: memory CD4+ T cells from PBMCs. Subset described: CD45RA-negative fraction. The chain has TRBV28 and TRBJ2-2, with D possibly matching TRBD2 (5 bases). The TCR originated in a man younger than 35 in good health. Some clones in this sample may be carry-over from other donors' samples. The CDR3 region is CASSLSEGAFWELFF. CDR3 coding DNA: TGTGCCAGCAGTTTATCAGAGGGCGCGTTTTGGGAGCTGTTTTTT.